One TCR beta chain is described in this entry. This record belongs to a study of PD-1 blockade in classical Hodgkin lymphoma. Regarding time point: cycle 4 day 1 (C4D1), after six to seven weeks of nivolumab. Autologous stem cell transplantation was followed by relapse in every patient, and brentuximab vedotin exposure varied. Magnetic negative selection of thawed PBMCs was the method by which CD4+ T cells were purified. Clones were sequenced by immunoSEQ multiplex PCR, and TCRdb holds only the in-frame ones, with some missing. The table records tens of thousands of clones, roughly nine tenths of them present only once. The sequence derives from a human donor with classical Hodgkin lymphoma. The input for sequencing was CD4+ T cells from blood, taken before the fourth cycle of nivolumab.

The CDR3 DNA follows: TGTGCCAGCAGCACCGGGACATTTGAAGCTTTCTTT. Translated, it gives CASSTGTFEAFF. V is TRBV6-5 and J is TRBJ1-1, with a tentative D call TRBD1 (6 bases). CDR1 and CDR2 (germline): MNHEY, SVGAGI. The length of the CDR3 is 12 residues. V dropped 6 bases and J dropped 7 bases, with 12 bases sitting between them.